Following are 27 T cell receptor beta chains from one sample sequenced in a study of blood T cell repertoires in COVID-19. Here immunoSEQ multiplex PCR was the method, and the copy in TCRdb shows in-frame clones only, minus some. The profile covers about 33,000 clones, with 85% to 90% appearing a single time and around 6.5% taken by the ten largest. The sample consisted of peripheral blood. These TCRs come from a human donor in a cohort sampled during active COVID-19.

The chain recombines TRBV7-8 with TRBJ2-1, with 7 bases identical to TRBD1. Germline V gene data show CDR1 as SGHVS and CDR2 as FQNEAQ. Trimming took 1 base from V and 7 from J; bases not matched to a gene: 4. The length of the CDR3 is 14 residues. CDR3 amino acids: CASSLERGRNEQFF. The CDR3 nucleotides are TGTGCCAGCAGCTTAGAAAGGGGGCGAAATGAGCAGTTCTTC.

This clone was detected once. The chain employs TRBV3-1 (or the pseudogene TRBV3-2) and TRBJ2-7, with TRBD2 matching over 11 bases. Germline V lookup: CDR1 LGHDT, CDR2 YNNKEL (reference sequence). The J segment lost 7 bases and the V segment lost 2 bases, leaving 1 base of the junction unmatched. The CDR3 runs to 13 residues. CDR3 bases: TGTGCCAGCAGCCAACGACTAGCGGGGGAGCAGTACTTC. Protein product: CASSQRLAGEQYF.

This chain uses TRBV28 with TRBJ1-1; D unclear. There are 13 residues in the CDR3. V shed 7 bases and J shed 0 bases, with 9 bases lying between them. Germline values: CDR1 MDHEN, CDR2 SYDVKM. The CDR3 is CASNPNLNTEAFF. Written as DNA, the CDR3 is TGTGCCAGCAATCCCAACTTGAACACTGAAGCTTTCTTT.

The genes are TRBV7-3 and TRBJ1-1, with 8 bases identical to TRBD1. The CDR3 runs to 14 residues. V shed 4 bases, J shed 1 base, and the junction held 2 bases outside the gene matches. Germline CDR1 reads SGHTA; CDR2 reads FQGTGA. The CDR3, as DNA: TGTGCCAGCAGCTCCGGGACAGGGAACACTGAAGCTTTCTTT. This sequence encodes CASSSGTGNTEAFF.

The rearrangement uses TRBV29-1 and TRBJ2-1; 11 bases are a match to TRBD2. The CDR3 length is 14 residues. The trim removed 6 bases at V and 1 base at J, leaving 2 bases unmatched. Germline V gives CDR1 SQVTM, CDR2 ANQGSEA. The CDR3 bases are TGCAGCGTGGGACTAGCGGATTCCTACAATGAGCAGTTCTTC. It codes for CSVGLADSYNEQFF.

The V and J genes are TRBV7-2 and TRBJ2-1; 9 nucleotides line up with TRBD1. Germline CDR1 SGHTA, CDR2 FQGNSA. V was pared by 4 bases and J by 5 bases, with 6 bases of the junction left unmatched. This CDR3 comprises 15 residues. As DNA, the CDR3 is TGTGCCAGCAGCTCGGACAGGGGTAGGCACAATGAGCAGTTCTTC. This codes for CASSSDRGRHNEQFF.

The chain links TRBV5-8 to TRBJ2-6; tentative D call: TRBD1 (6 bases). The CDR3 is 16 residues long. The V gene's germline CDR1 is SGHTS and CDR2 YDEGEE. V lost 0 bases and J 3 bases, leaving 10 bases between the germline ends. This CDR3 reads CASSLDRAGGANVLTF. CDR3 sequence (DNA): TGTGCCAGCAGCTTGGACAGGGCTGGTGGGGCCAACGTCCTGACTTTC.

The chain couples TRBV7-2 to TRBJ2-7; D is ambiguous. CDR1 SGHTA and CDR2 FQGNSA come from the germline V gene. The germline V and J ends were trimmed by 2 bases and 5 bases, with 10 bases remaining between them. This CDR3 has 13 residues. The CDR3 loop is CASSLFPPDEQYF. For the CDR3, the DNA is TGTGCCAGCAGCTTATTCCCCCCCGACGAGCAGTACTTC. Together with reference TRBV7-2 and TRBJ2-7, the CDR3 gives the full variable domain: GAGVSQSPSNKVTEKGKDVELRCDPISGHTALYWYRQSLGQGLEFLIYFQGNSAPDKSGLPSDRFSAERTGGSVSTLTIQRTQQEDSAVYLCASSLFPPDEQYFGPGTRLTVT.

The CDR3 is CASSPPSLSSYNEQFF. The CDR3 nucleotides are TGTGCCAGCTCACCACCGAGCCTTAGCTCCTACAATGAGCAGTTCTTC. This rearrangement joins TRBV18 to TRBJ2-1, with D uncertain. The CDR3 totals 16 residues. Per the germline V gene, CDR1 is KGHSH and CDR2 is LQKENI. V was clipped by 0 bases and J by 0 bases, with 9 bases between them.

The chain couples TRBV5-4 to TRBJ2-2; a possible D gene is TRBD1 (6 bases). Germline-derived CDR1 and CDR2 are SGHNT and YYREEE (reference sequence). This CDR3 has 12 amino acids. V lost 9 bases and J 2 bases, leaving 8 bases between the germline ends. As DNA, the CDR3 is TGTGCCATGACAGGAAACACCGGGGAGCTGTTTTTT. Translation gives CAMTGNTGELFF.

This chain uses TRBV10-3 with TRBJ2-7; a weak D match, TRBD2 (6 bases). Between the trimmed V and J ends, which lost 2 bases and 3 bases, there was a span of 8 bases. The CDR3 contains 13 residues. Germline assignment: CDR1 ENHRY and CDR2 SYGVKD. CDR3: CAISEGGHYEQYF. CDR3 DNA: TGTGCCATCAGTGAGGGAGGGCACTACGAGCAGTACTTC.

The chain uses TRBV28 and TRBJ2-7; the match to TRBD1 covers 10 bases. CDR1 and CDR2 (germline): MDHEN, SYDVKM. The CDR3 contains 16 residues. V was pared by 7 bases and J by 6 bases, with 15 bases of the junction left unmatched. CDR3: CASTQKVGTGVGEQYF. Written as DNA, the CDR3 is TGTGCCAGCACCCAAAAAGTAGGGACAGGGGTAGGCGAGCAGTACTTC.

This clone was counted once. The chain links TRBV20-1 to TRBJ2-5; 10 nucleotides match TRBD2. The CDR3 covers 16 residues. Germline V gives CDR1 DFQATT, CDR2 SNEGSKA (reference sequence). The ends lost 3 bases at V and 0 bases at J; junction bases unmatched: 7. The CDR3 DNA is TGCAGTGCTAGTAAGCTAGCGGGAGTTAACCAAGAGACCCAGTACTTC. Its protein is CSASKLAGVNQETQYF.

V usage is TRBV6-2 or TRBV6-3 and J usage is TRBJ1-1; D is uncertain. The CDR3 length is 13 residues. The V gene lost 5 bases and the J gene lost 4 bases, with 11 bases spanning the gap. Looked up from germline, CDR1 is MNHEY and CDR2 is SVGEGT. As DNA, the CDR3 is TGTGCCAGCAGTCGGGAGGGTGGCACTGAAGCTTTCTTT. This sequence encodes CASSREGGTEAFF.

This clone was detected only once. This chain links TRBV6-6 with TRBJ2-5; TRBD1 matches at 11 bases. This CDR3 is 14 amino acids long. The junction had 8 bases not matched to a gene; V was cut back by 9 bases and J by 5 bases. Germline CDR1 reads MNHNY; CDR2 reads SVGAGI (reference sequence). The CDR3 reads CASWGQGDVETQYF. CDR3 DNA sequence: TGTGCCAGTTGGGGACAGGGGGATGTGGAGACCCAGTACTTC.

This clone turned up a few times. CDR3 amino acids: CASSQAPDRDQPQHF. DNA for the CDR3: TGCGCCAGCAGCCAAGCCCCGGACAGGGACCAGCCCCAGCATTTT. V gene TRBV4-1 combines with J gene TRBJ1-5; 8 bases agree with TRBD1. V lost 1 base, J lost 7 bases, and 6 bases stayed unmatched. This CDR3 contains 15 residues. Germline-derived CDR1 and CDR2 are MGHRA and YSYEKL.

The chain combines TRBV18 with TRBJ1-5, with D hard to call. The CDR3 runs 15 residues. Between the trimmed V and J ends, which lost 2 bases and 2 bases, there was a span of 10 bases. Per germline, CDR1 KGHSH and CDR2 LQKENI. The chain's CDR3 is CASSPVSGGNQPQHF. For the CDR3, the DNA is TGTGCCAGCTCACCAGTATCGGGAGGCAATCAGCCCCAGCATTTT.

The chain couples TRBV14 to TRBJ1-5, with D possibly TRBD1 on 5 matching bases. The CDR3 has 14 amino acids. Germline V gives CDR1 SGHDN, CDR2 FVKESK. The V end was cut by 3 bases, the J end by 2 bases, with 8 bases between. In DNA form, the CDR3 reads TGTGCCAGCAGCCAGCAGGGTGGCAATCAGCCCCAGCATTTT. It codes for CASSQQGGNQPQHF.

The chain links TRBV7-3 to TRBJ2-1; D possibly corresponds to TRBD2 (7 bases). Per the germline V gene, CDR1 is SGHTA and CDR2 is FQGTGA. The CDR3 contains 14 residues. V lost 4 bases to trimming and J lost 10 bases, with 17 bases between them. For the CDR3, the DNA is TGTGCCAGCAGCTCCCTCCCACAGGGAGGGGAGCAGTTCTTC. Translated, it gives CASSSLPQGGEQFF.

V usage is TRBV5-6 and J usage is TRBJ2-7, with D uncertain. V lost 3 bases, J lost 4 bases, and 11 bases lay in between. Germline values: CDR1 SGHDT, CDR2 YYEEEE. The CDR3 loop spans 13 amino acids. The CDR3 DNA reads TGTGCCAGCAGCTCCTCTTTCAGGTACGAGCAGTACTTC. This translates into CASSSSFRYEQYF.

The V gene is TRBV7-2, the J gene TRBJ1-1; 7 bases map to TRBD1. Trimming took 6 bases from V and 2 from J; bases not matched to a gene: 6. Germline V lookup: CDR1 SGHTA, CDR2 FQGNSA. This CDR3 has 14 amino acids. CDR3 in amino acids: CASSPRQGNTEAFF. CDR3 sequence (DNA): TGTGCCAGCAGTCCAAGACAGGGAAACACTGAAGCTTTCTTT.

The chain's CDR3 is CASRQAGTGGRGETQYF. The CDR3 bases are TGTGCCAGCAGACAGGCCGGGACAGGGGGCAGGGGAGAGACCCAGTACTTC. The chain couples TRBV25-1 to TRBJ2-5; 12 bases align to TRBD1. CDR3 size: 17 residues. Losses at the gene ends were 6 bases for V and 4 bases for J; bases not matched to a gene: 12. Germline CDR1 MGHDK, CDR2 SYGVNS.

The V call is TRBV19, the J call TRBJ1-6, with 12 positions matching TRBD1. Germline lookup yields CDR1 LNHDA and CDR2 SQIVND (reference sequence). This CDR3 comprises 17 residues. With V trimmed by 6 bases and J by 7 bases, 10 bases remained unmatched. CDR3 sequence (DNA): TGTGCCAGTAGGCCCCCCGGGACAGGGGGCTTAAATTCACCCCTCCACTTT. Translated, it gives CASRPPGTGGLNSPLHF.

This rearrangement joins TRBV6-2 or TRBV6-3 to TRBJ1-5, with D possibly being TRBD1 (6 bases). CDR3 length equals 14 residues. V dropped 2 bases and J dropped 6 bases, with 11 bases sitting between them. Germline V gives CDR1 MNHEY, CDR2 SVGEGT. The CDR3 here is CASSYGGAGQPQHF. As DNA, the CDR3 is TGTGCCAGCAGTTACGGGGGGGCAGGTCAGCCCCAGCATTTT.

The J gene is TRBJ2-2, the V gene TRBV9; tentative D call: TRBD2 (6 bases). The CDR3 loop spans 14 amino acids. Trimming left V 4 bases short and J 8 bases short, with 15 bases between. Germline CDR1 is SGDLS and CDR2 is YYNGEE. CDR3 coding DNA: TGTGCCAGCAGCTTTGGGACTCCGCGTGGGGAGCTGTTTTTT. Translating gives CASSFGTPRGELFF.

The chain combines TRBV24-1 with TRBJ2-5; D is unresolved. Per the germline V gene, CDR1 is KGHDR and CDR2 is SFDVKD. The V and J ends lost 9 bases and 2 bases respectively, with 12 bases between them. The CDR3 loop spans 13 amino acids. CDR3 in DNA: TGTGCCACCCCCCCCCGGGTGCAAGAGACCCAGTACTTC. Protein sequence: CATPPRVQETQYF.

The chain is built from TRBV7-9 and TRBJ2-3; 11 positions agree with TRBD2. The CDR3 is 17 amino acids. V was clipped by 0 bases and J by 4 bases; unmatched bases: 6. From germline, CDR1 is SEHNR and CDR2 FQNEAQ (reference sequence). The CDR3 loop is CASSLARTSGYSDTQYF. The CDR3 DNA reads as TGTGCCAGCAGCTTAGCCAGGACTAGCGGGTATTCAGATACGCAGTATTTT.